The following is a TCR beta chain sequence with its context. These data originate in a study of T cell changes during pregnancy in multiple sclerosis. The table came from immunoSEQ multiplex PCR; TCRdb's copy has only in-frame clones and leaves some out. This sample has approximately 28,000 clones, with approximately 92% found just once. This CDR3 comprises 18 residues. Germline V gene sequence: CDR1 MDHEN, CDR2 SYDVKM. V was pared by 2 bases and J by 3 bases, with 8 bases of the junction left unmatched. This sequence joins TRBV28 and TRBJ1-3; 12 bases map to TRBD1. The source of this sequence is a female donor with multiple sclerosis, enrolled in a pregnancy study. This sample comprised CD8+ T cells from peripheral blood mononuclear cells, obtained in the second trimester of pregnancy. In DNA form, the CDR3 reads TGTGCCAGCAGTTTAGGGACAGGGGGCCCAAGAGGTGGAAACACCATATATTTT. This encodes CASSLGTGGPRGGNTIYF.